This T cell receptor (beta chain) was sequenced in a study of blood T cell repertoires in COVID-19. The CDR3 loop spans 14 amino acids. Trimming took off 0 bases at V and 6 bases at J, with 9 bases between the two ends. Per germline, CDR1 SNHLY and CDR2 FYNNEI. Per the original methods: Reference gene primer amplification yielded estimated nucleated cell counts. The table came from immunoSEQ multiplex PCR; TCRdb's copy has only in-frame clones and leaves some out. V, J and clone size are those of that table, while D and trimming were read from the DNA. The sample carries tens of thousands of clones, about 80% recorded once.

The source material was peripheral blood. This receptor was identified in an elderly woman with acute or convalescent COVID-19. The chain links TRBV2 to TRBJ2-1; D possibly corresponds to TRBD2 (5 bases). In nucleotides, the CDR3 is TGTGCCAGCAGTGAAGCGCTTCGGGGCAATGAGCAGTTCTTC. As protein: CASSEALRGNEQFF.